This is a list of T cell receptor beta chains from one sample in a study of T cells in Graves' hyperthyroidism and ophthalmopathy. TCRdb fed the multiplex PCR reads into MiXCR, producing one record per CDR3 protein. This repertoire shows roughly 650,000 distinct CDR3 sequences, more than 15% found once; its top ten account for around 3.5%. Sequences were obtained from blood. Source of these receptors: a woman aged 35 to 49 with Graves' ophthalmopathy. CDR3s include the opening cysteine and the closing phenylalanine or tryptophan. A D gene is named only where the DNA matches it firmly. The size entry is marked missing in some rows and otherwise reads once, few, many or a size class.

TRBV7-9,TRBJ1-1,many,-,CASSLGSGREVAFF,TGTGCCAGCAGCTTAGGGTCGGGGAGGGAGGTTGCTTTCTTT
TRBV5-1,TRBJ1-1,many,TRBD1,CASSTDRGDAFF,TGCGCCAGCAGCACCGACAGGGGTGACGCTTTCTTT
TRBV6-1,TRBJ2-7,many,-,CASSPKQVSSYEQYF,TGTGCCAGCAGCCCCAAACAGGTCAGCTCCTACGAGCAGTACTTC
TRBV5-1,TRBJ2-5,few,-,CASSLYETQETQYF,TGCGCCAGCAGCTTGTACGAAACCCAAGAGACCCAGTACTTC
TRBV7-9,TRBJ2-1,many,-,CASSQGRSDQNEQFF,TGTGCCAGCAGCCAAGGCCGGAGCGATCAGAATGAGCAGTTCTTC
TRBV4-1,TRBJ2-3,-,TRBD2,CASSQGLAGIGTDTQYF,TGCGCCAGCAGCCAGGGACTAGCGGGAATCGGCACAGATACGCAGTATTTT
TRBV11-2,TRBJ2-3,many,TRBD2,CASSYSGGESDTQYF,TGTGCCAGCAGCTACAGCGGGGGGGAGTCAGATACGCAGTATTTT
TRBV7-2,TRBJ2-7,-,-,CASSLEESTSYEQYF,TGTGCCAGCAGCTTAGAAGAGTCGACCTCCTACGAGCAGTACTTC
TRBV20-1,TRBJ2-2,many,-,CSATRPGTITGELFF,TGCAGTGCTACCCGACCAGGCACAATCACCGGGGAGCTGTTTTTT
TRBV11-2,TRBJ2-1,many,-,CASGSSAGFNEQFF,TGTGCCAGCGGGTCCTCCGCCGGATTCAATGAGCAGTTCTTC
TRBV28,TRBJ2-7,many,TRBD2,CASSRRLAGGYEQYF,TGTGCCAGCAGTCGCCGACTAGCGGGAGGGTACGAGCAGTACTTC
TRBV5-1,TRBJ2-3,-,TRBD1,CASSLGTGGVADTQYF,TGCGCCAGCAGCTTGGGGACAGGGGGCGTCGCAGATACGCAGTATTTT
TRBV12-3/TRBV12-4,TRBJ1-5,few,-,CASSLRGVQPQHF,TGTGCCAGCAGTTTAAGGGGGGTTCAGCCCCAGCATTTT
TRBV6-1,TRBJ2-7,many,-,CASRDSGQASDEQYF,TGTGCCAGCAGAGACTCGGGGCAGGCCTCGGACGAGCAGTACTTC
TRBV7-3,TRBJ2-1,few,TRBD2,CASSLGTSGGLPNEQFF,TGTGCCAGCAGCTTGGGGACTAGCGGGGGGTTACCCAATGAGCAGTTCTTC
TRBV12-3/TRBV12-4,TRBJ1-5,many,-,CASSFRGVRGQPQHF,TGTGCCAGCAGTTTTAGGGGCGTAAGGGGTCAGCCCCAGCATTTT
TRBV11-2,TRBJ2-4,many,TRBD2,CASSLSAGVAKNIQYF,TGTGCCAGCAGCTTATCAGCGGGAGTAGCCAAAAACATTCAGTACTTC
TRBV13,TRBJ2-1,many,TRBD2,CASSYRGGGPGYNEQFF,TGTGCCAGCAGCTACCGGGGGGGAGGGCCGGGTTACAATGAGCAGTTCTTC
TRBV18,TRBJ2-3,many,-,CASSPQGKGSDTQYF,TGTGCCAGCTCACCACAGGGAAAGGGGTCAGATACGCAGTATTTT
TRBV18,TRBJ1-4,many,TRBD1,CASSPGTGEKLFF,TGTGCCAGCTCACCCGGGACAGGGGAAAAACTGTTTTTT
TRBV5-1,TRBJ2-5,many,-,CASSSGDSQETQYF,TGCGCCAGCAGTTCGGGGGACTCTCAAGAGACCCAGTACTTC
TRBV6-1,TRBJ1-1,few,-,CASSQGRERGEAFF,TGTGCCAGCTCCCAGGGGAGGGAACGGGGTGAAGCTTTCTTT
TRBV29-1,TRBJ2-3,-,-,CSVEGGQHHTDTQYF,TGCAGCGTTGAAGGAGGCCAGCACCACACAGATACGCAGTATTTT
TRBV28,TRBJ2-7,many,TRBD2,CATVEAGGPTSEQYF,TGTGCCACCGTGGAAGCGGGAGGCCCTACGTCGGAGCAGTACTTC
TRBV10-3,TRBJ2-7,-,TRBD1,CAISETGQGASEQYF,TGTGCCATCAGTGAGACAGGACAGGGGGCGTCCGAGCAGTACTTC
TRBV20-1,TRBJ1-2,-,TRBD1,CSATTGESGYTF,TGCAGTGCTACTACAGGGGAAAGTGGCTACACCTTC
TRBV3-1,TRBJ1-1,few,-,CASSQARTSNTEAFF,TGTGCCAGCAGCCAAGCTCGGACTTCGAACACTGAAGCTTTCTTT
TRBV20-1,TRBJ1-5,few,TRBD1,CSARTSGTVYSNQPQHF,TGCAGTGCTCGGACCTCTGGGACAGTATATAGCAATCAGCCCCAGCATTTT
TRBV2,TRBJ2-3,-,TRBD2,CASRAGGSTDTQYF,TGTGCCAGCAGAGCGGGGGGGAGCACAGATACGCAGTATTTT
TRBV7-2,TRBJ1-2,-,-,CASSLATGTFNLGYTF,TGTGCCAGCAGCTTAGCAACCGGGACTTTCAATTTAGGCTACACCTTC
TRBV11-1,TRBJ2-7,-,-,CASAPTTDSYEQYF,TGTGCCAGCGCGCCCACGACAGACTCCTACGAGCAGTACTTC
TRBV7-9,TRBJ2-1,-,-,CASSFIDSLNEQFF,TGTGCCAGCAGCTTTATCGATTCCCTCAATGAGCAGTTCTTC
TRBV7-8,TRBJ2-1,many,-,CASSFGTEQFF,TGTGCCAGCAGCTTCGGGACAGAGCAGTTCTTC
TRBV9,TRBJ1-2,few,-,CASSLTWGHYGYTF,TGTGCCAGCAGCCTTACGTGGGGTCACTATGGCTACACCTTC
TRBV30,TRBJ1-3,-,-,CAWSVGSGNTIYF,TGTGCCTGGAGTGTGGGATCTGGAAACACCATATATTTT
TRBV4-1,TRBJ1-6,few,-,CASSQDGTSYNSPLHF,TGCGCCAGCAGCCAAGATGGCACGTCCTATAATTCACCCCTCCACTTT
TRBV12-3/TRBV12-4,TRBJ2-3,few,-,CAGSPTKRGTQYF,TGTGCCGGCAGTCCCACGAAGCGCGGTACGCAGTATTTT
TRBV5-6,TRBJ2-1,-,TRBD1,CASSMGDRVYNEQFF,TGTGCCAGCAGTATGGGGGACAGGGTCTACAATGAGCAGTTCTTC
TRBV12-3/TRBV12-4,TRBJ2-5,many,-,CASRKPGARPGETQYF,TGTGCCAGCAGAAAGCCAGGGGCCCGCCCCGGGGAGACCCAGTACTTC
TRBV20-1,TRBJ2-2,few,-,CSARVPGADTGELFF,TGCAGTGCTAGGGTCCCGGGGGCGGACACCGGGGAGCTGTTTTTT
TRBV7-2,TRBJ2-1,few,-,CASSFPSYRVKFF,TGTGCCAGCAGCTTCCCTAGCTACCGGGTGAAGTTCTTC
TRBV7-9,TRBJ2-1,-,-,CASSLVARGSEQFF,TGTGCCAGCAGCTTAGTGGCACGGGGTAGTGAGCAGTTCTTC
TRBV20-1,TRBJ2-1,-,TRBD2,CSARNSGRVNEQFF,TGCAGTGCTAGAAATAGCGGGAGGGTAAATGAGCAGTTCTTC
TRBV30,TRBJ2-7,few,-,CACTGRTDPYEQYF,TGTGCCTGCACGGGACGGACAGACCCCTACGAGCAGTACTTC
TRBV5-1,TRBJ2-1,many,TRBD2,CASSLGGLAGANEQFF,TGCGCCAGCAGCTTGGGGGGACTAGCGGGAGCCAATGAGCAGTTCTTC
TRBV5-1,TRBJ1-4,many,-,CASSLDPVGSNEKLFF,TGCGCCAGCAGCTTGGATCCCGTGGGGTCTAATGAAAAACTGTTTTTT
TRBV20-1,TRBJ2-3,many,-,CSARTGSASTDTQYF,TGCAGTGCTAGAACGGGGAGTGCTAGCACAGATACGCAGTATTTT
TRBV28,TRBJ1-1,many,TRBD1,CASSAQTGVTEAFF,TGTGCCAGCAGTGCCCAGACAGGGGTCACTGAAGCTTTCTTT
TRBV18,TRBJ2-1,many,-,CASSRSKGYNEQFF,TGTGCCAGCTCACGGTCCAAGGGTTACAATGAGCAGTTCTTC
TRBV7-3,TRBJ2-6,-,-,CASTTSGANVLTF,TGTGCCAGCACCACCTCTGGGGCCAACGTCCTGACTTTC
TRBV20-1,TRBJ1-4,few,-,CSAREGGRENEKLSF,TGCAGTGCTAGAGAAGGCGGCAGGGAAAATGAAAAACTGTCTTTT
TRBV20-1,TRBJ2-4,few,TRBD2,CSARYRLAGVLGGTNIQYF,TGCAGTGCTAGATATCGGCTAGCGGGAGTACTGGGGGGGACAAACATTCAGTACTTC
TRBV30,TRBJ2-7,-,TRBD2,CAWEVAGVGEQYF,TGTGCCTGGGAGGTAGCGGGAGTGGGCGAGCAGTACTTC
TRBV20-1,TRBJ2-5,many,TRBD1,CSARGGGVETQYF,TGCAGTGCTAGAGGAGGGGGCGTTGAGACCCAGTACTTC
TRBV7-6,TRBJ1-1,many,-,CASSLKVNTEAFF,TGTGCCAGCAGCTTGAAGGTGAACACTGAAGCTTTCTTT